This T cell receptor beta chain was found in a study of cytomegalovirus exposure and HLA in healthy donors. General study findings and limits: Earlier results showed most TCR beta V segments being productive about 87% or about 30% of the time.

PCR amplification relied on 60 Vbeta primers (plus 13 Jbeta primers). Measured with immunoSEQ multiplex PCR; TCRdb has only the in-frame clones, and not every one. Of more than 90,000 clones listed, about 80% were seen once; the top ten hold approximately 0.6%. Likely unrecorded immune exposures existed in these nominally healthy donors. For this clone: Its specificity is unknown.

Trimming removed 6 bases from V and 3 bases from J, with 11 bases in between. The germline CDR1 and CDR2 sequences are ENHRY and SYGVKD. The CDR3 spans 13 residues. The chain links TRBV10-3 to TRBJ1-2; no clear D. The sequencing input was PBMCs. The clonotype was recovered from a young man in good health and CMV-seronegative. The CDR3 region has the DNA TGTGCCATCAGCGTTTCAGCGGACTATGGCTACACCTTC. It encodes CAISVSADYGYTF.